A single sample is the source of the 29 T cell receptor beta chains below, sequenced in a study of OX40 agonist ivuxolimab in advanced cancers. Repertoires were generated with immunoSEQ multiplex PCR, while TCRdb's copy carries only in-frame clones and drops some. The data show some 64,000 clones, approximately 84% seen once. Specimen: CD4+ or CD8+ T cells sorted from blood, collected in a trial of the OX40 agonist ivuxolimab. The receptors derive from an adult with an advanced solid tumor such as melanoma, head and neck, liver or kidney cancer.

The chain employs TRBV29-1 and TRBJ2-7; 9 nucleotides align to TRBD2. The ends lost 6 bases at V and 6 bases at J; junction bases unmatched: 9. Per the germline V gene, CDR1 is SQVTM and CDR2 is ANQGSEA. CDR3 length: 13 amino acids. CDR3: CSVRRTSASEQYF. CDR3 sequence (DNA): TGCAGCGTCCGTCGGACTAGCGCGAGCGAGCAGTACTTC.

The CDR3 loop reads CASSPGGDYEQYF. Written as DNA, the CDR3 is TGTGCCAGCAGCCCGGGAGGAGACTACGAGCAGTACTTC. The chain uses TRBV7-9 and TRBJ2-7; 7 bases match TRBD2. Germline assignment: CDR1 SEHNR and CDR2 FQNEAQ (reference sequence). The CDR3 is made up of 13 amino acids. V lost 5 bases, J lost 3 bases, and 4 bases stayed unmatched.

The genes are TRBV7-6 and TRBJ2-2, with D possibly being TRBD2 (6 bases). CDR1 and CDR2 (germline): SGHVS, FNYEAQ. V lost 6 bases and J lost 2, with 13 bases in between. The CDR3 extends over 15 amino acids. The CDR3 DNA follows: TGTGCCAGCAGTGACGGAGGGTTCAACACCGGGGAGCTGTTTTTT. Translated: CASSDGGFNTGELFF.

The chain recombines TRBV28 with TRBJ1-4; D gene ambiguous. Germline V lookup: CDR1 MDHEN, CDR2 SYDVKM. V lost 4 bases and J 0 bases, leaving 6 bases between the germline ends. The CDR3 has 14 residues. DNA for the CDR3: TGTGCCAGCAGTTCCGGTGCAACTAATGAAAAACTGTTTTTT. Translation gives CASSSGATNEKLFF.

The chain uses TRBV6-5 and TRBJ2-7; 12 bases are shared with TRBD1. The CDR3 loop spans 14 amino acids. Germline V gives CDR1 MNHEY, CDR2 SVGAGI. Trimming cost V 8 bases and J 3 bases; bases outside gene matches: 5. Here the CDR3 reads CASGGTGGNYEQYF. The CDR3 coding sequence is TGTGCCAGCGGAGGGACAGGGGGCAACTACGAGCAGTACTTC.

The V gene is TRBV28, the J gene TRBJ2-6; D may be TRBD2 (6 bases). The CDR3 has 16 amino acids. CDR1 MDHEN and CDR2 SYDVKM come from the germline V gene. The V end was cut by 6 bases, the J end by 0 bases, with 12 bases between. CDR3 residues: CASRPGLSSGANVLTF. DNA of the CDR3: TGTGCCAGCAGACCGGGACTGAGCTCTGGGGCCAACGTCCTGACTTTC.

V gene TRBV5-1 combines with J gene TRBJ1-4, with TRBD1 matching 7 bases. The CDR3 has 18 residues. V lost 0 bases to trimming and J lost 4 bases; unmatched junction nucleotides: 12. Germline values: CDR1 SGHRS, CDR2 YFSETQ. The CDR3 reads CASSLAKGQSPGNEKLFF. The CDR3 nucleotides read TGCGCCAGCAGCTTGGCCAAGGGACAGAGTCCCGGTAATGAAAAACTGTTTTTT.

The CDR3 DNA reads TGCAGCGTTGTAGAGGCAGGGCCTAGCACAGATACGCAGTATTTT. Protein sequence: CSVVEAGPSTDTQYF. J is TRBJ2-3 and V is TRBV29-1, with D perhaps TRBD1 (5 bases). The germline V gene encodes CDR1 SQVTM and CDR2 ANQGSEA. Trimming removed 4 bases from V and 0 bases from J, with 14 bases in between. This CDR3 region has 15 residues.

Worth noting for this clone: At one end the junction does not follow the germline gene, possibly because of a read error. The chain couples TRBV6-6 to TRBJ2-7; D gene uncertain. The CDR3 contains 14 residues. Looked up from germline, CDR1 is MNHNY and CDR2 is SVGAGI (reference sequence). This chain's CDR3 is CASSYRYGAYGQYF. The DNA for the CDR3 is TGTGCCAGCAGTTACCGGTACGGAGCCTACGGGCAGTACTTC.

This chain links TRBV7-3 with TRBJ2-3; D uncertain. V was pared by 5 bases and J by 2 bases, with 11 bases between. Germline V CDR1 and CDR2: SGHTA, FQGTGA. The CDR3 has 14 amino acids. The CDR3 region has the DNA TGTGCCAGCAGCCAAGGACCTATCACAGATACGCAGTATTTT. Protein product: CASSQGPITDTQYF.

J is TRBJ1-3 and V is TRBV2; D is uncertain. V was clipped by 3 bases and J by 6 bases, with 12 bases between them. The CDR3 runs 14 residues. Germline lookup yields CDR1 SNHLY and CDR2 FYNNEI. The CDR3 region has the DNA TGTGCCAGCAGTGAGACACAGACCCTAAACACCATATATTTT. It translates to CASSETQTLNTIYF.

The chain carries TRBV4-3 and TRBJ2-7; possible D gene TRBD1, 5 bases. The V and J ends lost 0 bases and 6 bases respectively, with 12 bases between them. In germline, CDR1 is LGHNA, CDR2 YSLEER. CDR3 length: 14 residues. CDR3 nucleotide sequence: TGCGCCAGCAGCCAAGACATGTGGGGCGGCGAGCAGTACTTC. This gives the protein CASSQDMWGGEQYF.

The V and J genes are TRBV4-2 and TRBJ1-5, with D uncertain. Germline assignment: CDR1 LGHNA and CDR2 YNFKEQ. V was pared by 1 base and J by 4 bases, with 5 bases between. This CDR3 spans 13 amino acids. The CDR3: CASSQARNQPQHF. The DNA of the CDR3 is TGTGCCAGCAGCCAAGCGAGAAATCAGCCCCAGCATTTT.

CDR3 bases: TGTGCCAGCAGTTACGGGGTCGGCAGGGGTAACACTGAAGCTTTCTTT. Translation gives CASSYGVGRGNTEAFF. This chain joins TRBV6-6 and TRBJ1-1; tentatively, D is TRBD1 (6 bases). CDR3 length: 16 amino acids. Germline V gives CDR1 MNHNY, CDR2 SVGAGI (reference sequence). The V and J ends lost 2 bases and 2 bases respectively, with 15 bases between them.

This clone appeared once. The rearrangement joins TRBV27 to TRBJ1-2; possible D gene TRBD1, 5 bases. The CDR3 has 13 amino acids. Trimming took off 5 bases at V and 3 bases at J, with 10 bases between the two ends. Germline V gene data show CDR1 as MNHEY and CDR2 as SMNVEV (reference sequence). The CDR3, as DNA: TGTGCCAGCAGTCCGCAGGGTCACTATGGCTACACCTTC. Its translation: CASSPQGHYGYTF.

The CDR3 DNA sequence: TGTGCCAGCAGCCGGGCGGGAACTAAAGAGACCCAGTACTTC. Its protein is CASSRAGTKETQYF. The chain combines TRBV4-2 with TRBJ2-5, with a possible D match to TRBD2 (6 bases). The CDR3 totals 14 residues. The V end lost 4 bases, the J end lost 3 bases, and 12 bases lay between the germline ends. Per germline, CDR1 LGHNA and CDR2 YNFKEQ.

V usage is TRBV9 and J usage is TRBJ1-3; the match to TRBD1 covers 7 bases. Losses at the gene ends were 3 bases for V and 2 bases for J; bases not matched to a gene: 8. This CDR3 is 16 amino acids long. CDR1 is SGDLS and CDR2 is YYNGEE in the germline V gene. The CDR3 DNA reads TGTGCCAGCAGCGCTCTCGGGACAGCTCCTGGAAACACCATATATTTT. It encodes CASSALGTAPGNTIYF.

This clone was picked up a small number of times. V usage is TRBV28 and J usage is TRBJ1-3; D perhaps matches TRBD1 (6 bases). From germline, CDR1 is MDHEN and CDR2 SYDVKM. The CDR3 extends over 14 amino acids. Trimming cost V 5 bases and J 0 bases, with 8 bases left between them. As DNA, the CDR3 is TGTGCCAGCAGTAGAGGGGGCTCTGGAAACACCATATATTTT. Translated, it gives CASSRGGSGNTIYF.

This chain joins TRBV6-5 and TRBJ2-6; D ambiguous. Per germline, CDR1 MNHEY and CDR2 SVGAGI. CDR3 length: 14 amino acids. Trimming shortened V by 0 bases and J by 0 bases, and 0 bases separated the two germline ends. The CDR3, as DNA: TGTGCCAGCAGTTACTCCTCTGGGGCCAACGTCCTGACTTTC. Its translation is CASSYSSGANVLTF.

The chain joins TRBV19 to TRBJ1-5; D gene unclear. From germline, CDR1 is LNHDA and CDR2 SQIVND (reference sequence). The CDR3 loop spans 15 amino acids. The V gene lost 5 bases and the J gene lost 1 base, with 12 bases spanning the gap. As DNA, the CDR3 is TGTGCCAGTAGTGTTACTCGACTGAGCAATCAGCCCCAGCATTTT. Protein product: CASSVTRLSNQPQHF.

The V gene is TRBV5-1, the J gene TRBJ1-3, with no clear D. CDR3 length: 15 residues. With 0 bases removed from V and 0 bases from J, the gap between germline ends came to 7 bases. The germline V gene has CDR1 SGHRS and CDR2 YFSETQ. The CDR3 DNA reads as TGCGCCAGCAGCTTGGATTCACCCTCTGGAAACACCATATATTTT. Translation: CASSLDSPSGNTIYF. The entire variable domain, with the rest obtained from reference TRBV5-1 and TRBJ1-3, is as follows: KAGVTQTPRYLIKTRGQQVTLSCSPISGHRSVSWYQQTPGQGLQFLFEYFSETQRNKGNFPGRFSGRQFSNSRSEMNVSTLELGDSALYLCASSLDSPSGNTIYFGEGSWLTVV.

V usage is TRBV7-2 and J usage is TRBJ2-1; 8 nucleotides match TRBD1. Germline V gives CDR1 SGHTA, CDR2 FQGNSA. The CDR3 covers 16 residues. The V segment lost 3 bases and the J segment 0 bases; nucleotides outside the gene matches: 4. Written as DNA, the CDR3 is TGTGCCAGCAGCTTCTACAGGGGGAGCTCCTACAATGAGCAGTTCTTC. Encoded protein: CASSFYRGSSYNEQFF. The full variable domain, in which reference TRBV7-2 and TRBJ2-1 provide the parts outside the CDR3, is GAGVSQSPSNKVTEKGKDVELRCDPISGHTALYWYRQSLGQGLEFLIYFQGNSAPDKSGLPSDRFSAERTGGSVSTLTIQRTQQEDSAVYLCASSFYRGSSYNEQFFGPGTRLTVL.

The DNA of the CDR3 is TGTGCCAGTCGAGAACTAGCGGCGGGGGGAGAGACCCAGTACTTC. Translating gives CASRELAAGGETQYF. The V gene is TRBV19, the J gene TRBJ2-5; 8 nucleotides line up with TRBD2. The germline V gene has CDR1 LNHDA and CDR2 SQIVND (reference sequence). Losses at the gene ends were 8 bases for V and 4 bases for J; bases not matched to a gene: 12. The CDR3 runs to 15 residues. Looking up the rest from reference TRBV19 and TRBJ2-5 gives the full variable domain: DGGITQSPKYLFRKEGQNVTLSCEQNLNHDAMYWYRQDPGQGLRLIYYSQIVNDFQKGDIAEGYSVSREKKESFPLTVTSAQKNPTAFYLCASRELAAGGETQYFGPGTRLLVL.

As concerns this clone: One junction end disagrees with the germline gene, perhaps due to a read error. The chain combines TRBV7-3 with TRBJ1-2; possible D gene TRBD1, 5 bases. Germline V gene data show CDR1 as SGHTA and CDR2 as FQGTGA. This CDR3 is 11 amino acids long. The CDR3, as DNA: TGTGCCAGCAGCTTGGACCGGGACCTTTACTTC. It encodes CASSLDRDLYF.

As DNA, the CDR3 is TGCGCCAGCAGCCAATTCCCCTTTGGTGAAAAACTGTTTTTT. Translation: CASSQFPFGEKLFF. This rearrangement joins TRBV4-3 to TRBJ1-4, with D hard to call. V was cut by 2 bases and J by 7 bases, with 11 bases left in between. This CDR3 has 14 residues. Germline CDR1 and CDR2: LGHNA and YSLEER.

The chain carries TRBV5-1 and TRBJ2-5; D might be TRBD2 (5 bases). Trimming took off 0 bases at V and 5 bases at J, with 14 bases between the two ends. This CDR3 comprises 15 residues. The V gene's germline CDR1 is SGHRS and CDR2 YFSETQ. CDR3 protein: CASSLGVGEIETQYF. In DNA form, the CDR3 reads TGCGCCAGCAGCTTGGGAGTCGGGGAAATCGAGACCCAGTACTTC.

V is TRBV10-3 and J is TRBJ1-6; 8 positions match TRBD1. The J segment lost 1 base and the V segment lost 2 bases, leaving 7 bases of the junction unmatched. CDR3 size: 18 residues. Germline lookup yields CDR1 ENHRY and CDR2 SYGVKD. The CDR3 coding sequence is TGTGCCATCAGTGAGACAGGGGGTGATCGGTCCTATAATTCACCCCTCCACTTT. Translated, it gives CAISETGGDRSYNSPLHF.

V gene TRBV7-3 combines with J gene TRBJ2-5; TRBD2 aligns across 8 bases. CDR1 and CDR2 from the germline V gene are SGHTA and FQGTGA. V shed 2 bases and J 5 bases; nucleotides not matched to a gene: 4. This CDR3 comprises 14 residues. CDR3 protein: CASSLWASGETQYF. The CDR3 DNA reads TGTGCCAGCAGCTTATGGGCTAGCGGGGAGACCCAGTACTTC.

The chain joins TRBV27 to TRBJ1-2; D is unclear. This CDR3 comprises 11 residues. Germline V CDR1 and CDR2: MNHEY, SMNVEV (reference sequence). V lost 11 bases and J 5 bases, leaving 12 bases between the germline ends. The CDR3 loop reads CAAGRNYGYTF. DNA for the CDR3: TGTGCCGCTGGACGGAATTATGGCTACACCTTC.